The sequence of this T cell receptor beta chain was determined in a study of human T cells and chemical hapten exposure. Whole-study context: Recorded diagnoses among the mostly female patients were alopecia areata, totalis or universalis. Study results and limitations: The number of TCRs over 1 in 1000 frequency stayed unchanged after DPC. Expanded TCRs grouped into significantly more large CDR3 similarity clusters than controls produced.

The time point was: pre-sensitization, week 0. As to treatment: therapeutic diphenylcyclopropenone sensitization with weekly scalp DPC. Every patch test was put on after a blood sample was taken. This clonotype showed up many times. Its target is unknown. V gave up 7 bases and J gave up 0 bases, with 13 bases separating them. From germline, CDR1 is MNHEY and CDR2 SVGEGT. There are 16 residues in the CDR3. One entry per CDR3 protein results from TCRdb running MiXCR on the RACE reads. The sample carries some 250,000 distinct CDR3 sequences, approximately 7.5% recorded once. This rearrangement joins TRBV6-2 or TRBV6-3 to TRBJ1-6; D uncertain. The source is a man between 18 and 29 years old with alopecia areata. Some clones in this sample may be carry-over from other donors' samples. The input for sequencing was whole blood, taken in connection with sensitization to the hapten diphenylcyclopropenone (DPC). DNA of the CDR3: TGTGCCAGCAAGGGTCCACGCCGCTCCTATAATTCACCCCTCCACTTT. Translation: CASKGPRRSYNSPLHF.